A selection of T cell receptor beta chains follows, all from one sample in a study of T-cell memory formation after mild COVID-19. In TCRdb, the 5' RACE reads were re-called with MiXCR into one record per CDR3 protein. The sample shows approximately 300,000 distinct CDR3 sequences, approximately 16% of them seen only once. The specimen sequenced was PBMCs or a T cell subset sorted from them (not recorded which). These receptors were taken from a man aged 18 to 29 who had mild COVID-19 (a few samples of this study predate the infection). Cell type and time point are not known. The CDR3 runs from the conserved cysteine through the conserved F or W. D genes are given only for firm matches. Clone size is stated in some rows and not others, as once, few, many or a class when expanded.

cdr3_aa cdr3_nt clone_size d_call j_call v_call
CASSLESGRGQPQHF TGCGCCAGCAGCTTGGAAAGTGGTAGGGGTCAGCCCCAGCATTTT NA NA TRBJ1-5 TRBV5-1
CASRVTGANTEAFF TGTGCCAGCAGGGTTACAGGGGCGAACACTGAAGCTTTCTTT NA TRBD1 TRBJ1-1 TRBV12-3/TRBV12-4
CASTGLEGYNEQFF TGTGCCAGCACCGGCCTCGAGGGATACAATGAGCAGTTCTTC NA NA TRBJ2-1 TRBV5-5
CASSGYSGANVLTF TGTGCCAGCAGCGGATACTCTGGGGCCAACGTCCTGACTTTC few NA TRBJ2-6 TRBV9
CSALTGRYGYTF TGCAGTGCTTTGACAGGGAGATATGGCTACACCTTC NA TRBD1 TRBJ1-2 TRBV20-1
CASSSGQVWEQYF TGTGCCAGCAGCTCGGGACAGGTTTGGGAGCAGTACTTC many TRBD1 TRBJ2-7 TRBV7-9
CASSEADSQTQYF TGTGCCAGCAGCGAGGCAGACTCCCAGACCCAGTACTTC many NA TRBJ2-5 TRBV9
CASSWTATSTYTQYF TGTGCCAGCAGCTGGACGGCAACTAGCACATATACGCAGTACTTT NA NA TRBJ2-3 TRBV6-5
CASSLSGGGTEAFF TGTGCCAGCAGCTTAAGTGGTGGGGGCACTGAAGCTTTCTTT many NA TRBJ1-1 TRBV7-2
CASSKVREINEQFF TGTGCCAGCAGCAAAGTGAGAGAAATCAATGAGCAGTTCTTC NA NA TRBJ2-1 TRBV21-1
CSALDDNGYTF TGCAGTGCACTGGACGACAATGGCTACACCTTC NA NA TRBJ1-2 TRBV20-1
CASSSINEQFF TGTGCCAGCAGTTCGATAAACGAGCAGTTCTTC NA NA TRBJ2-1 TRBV12-3/TRBV12-4
CASAARLAGAQNEQFF TGTGCCAGCGCTGCCAGGCTAGCGGGGGCCCAAAATGAGCAGTTCTTC NA TRBD2 TRBJ2-1 TRBV7-2
CASSDSRMDTQYF TGTGCCAGCAGTGACTCGAGAATGGATACGCAGTATTTT NA NA TRBJ2-3 TRBV6-4
CASSSGTTDTQYF TGTGCCAGCAGTTCCGGAACCACAGATACGCAGTATTTT many NA TRBJ2-3 TRBV28
CASSSGQPHSGNTIYF TGTGCCAGCAGCTCCGGGCAGCCCCATTCTGGAAACACCATATATTTT few NA TRBJ1-3 TRBV5-5
CASSRSRQGGYGYTF TGCGCCAGCAGCCGCTCCCGACAAGGGGGGTACGGCTACACCTTC NA NA TRBJ1-2 TRBV4-3
CASSSSDQPQHF TGTGCCAGCAGTTCGTCGGATCAGCCCCAGCATTTT few NA TRBJ1-5 TRBV7-9
CSAREHSNQPQHF TGCAGTGCTAGAGAACACAGCAATCAGCCCCAGCATTTT NA NA TRBJ1-5 TRBV20-1
CASSEALPSGNTIYF TGTGCCAGCAGTGAAGCTCTACCCTCTGGAAACACCATATATTTT NA NA TRBJ1-3 TRBV2
CASSIERYTEAFF TGTGCCAGTAGTATAGAACGGTACACTGAAGCTTTCTTT NA NA TRBJ1-1 TRBV19
CASGLGNTKRAFF TGTGCTAGTGGTTTGGGAAACACCAAAAGAGCTTTCTTT few NA TRBJ1-1 TRBV12-5
CASSLQDGYGYTF TGCGCCAGCAGCTTGCAGGATGGGTATGGCTACACCTTC NA NA TRBJ1-2 TRBV5-1
CASRVIQTANYGYTF TGTGCCAGTAGGGTTATACAGACAGCTAACTATGGCTACACCTTC NA NA TRBJ1-2 TRBV19
CASSQISRGLNNEQFF TGCGCCAGCAGCCAAATCAGCAGGGGGCTGAACAATGAGCAGTTCTTC few TRBD1 TRBJ2-1 TRBV4-3
CASSQVTAGGYRSGNTIYF TGTGCCAGCAGCCAAGTAACGGCAGGGGGTTACCGCTCTGGAAACACCATATATTTT NA TRBD1 TRBJ1-3 TRBV14
CASSIRTRGDEQFF TGTGCCAGCAGCATCCGGACTCGTGGGGATGAGCAGTTCTTC few NA TRBJ2-1 TRBV9
CATSLRDTLITGELFF TGTGCCACCAGCTTACGGGACACCTTAATCACCGGGGAGCTGTTTTTT few NA TRBJ2-2 TRBV15
CASSYDLGRQGVSGYGYTF TGTGCCAGCAGTTACGATCTAGGGCGGCAGGGCGTCTCAGGCTATGGCTACACCTTC few NA TRBJ1-2 TRBV6-5
CASSFSEGGTEAFF TGTGCCAGCAGCTTCTCAGAGGGCGGCACTGAAGCTTTCTTT NA NA TRBJ1-1 TRBV11-2
CASSLGNYRGPGYTF TGTGCCAGCAGCTTGGGAAACTACAGGGGGCCCGGCTACACCTTC NA TRBD1 TRBJ1-2 TRBV5-6